Following are 30 T cell receptor beta chains from one sample sequenced in a study of CD8+ T cells in alopecia areata (dated by TCRdb to 2016 to 2019). The method behind the library was the immunoSEQ multiplex PCR assay. To provide template for TCR sequencing, every sample had RNA extracted and reverse transcribed into cDNA. TCRdb holds this immuneACCESS table with in-frame rearrangements only. Some clones are missing; in checked studies, unresolved V genes explain under half, and the rest has no known cause. For this sample the table gives 120,000 to 150,000 clones, of which 45% to 60% were detected only once. Around 7% of the sample is in the top ten clones. The sample taken for sequencing was CD4+ T cells sorted from blood. The receptor source for this set is a human donor with alopecia areata.

The chain is built from TRBV29-1 and TRBJ2-3, with D maybe TRBD2 (6 bases). V lost 6 bases, J lost 5 bases, and 18 bases lay in between. The germline gives CDR1 SQVTM, CDR2 ANQGSEA. The CDR3 loop spans 14 amino acids. CDR3 region: CSVLPPGVGDTQYF. CDR3 in DNA: TGCAGCGTCCTACCCCCGGGAGTTGGAGATACGCAGTATTTT.

CDR3 DNA sequence: TGCAACGTCGCCTCCGAGGGGTCCGGCAATCAGCCCCAGCATTTT. This translates into CNVASEGSGNQPQHF. This sequence joins TRBV29-1 and TRBJ1-5, with D perhaps matching TRBD1 (5 bases). Germline V gives CDR1 SQVTM, CDR2 ANQGSEA. The CDR3 runs to 15 residues.

This chain connects TRBV6-5 to TRBJ1-1; D unclear. V was cut by 4 bases and J by 10 bases, with 16 bases left in between. CDR3 length: 13 amino acids. Per the germline V gene, CDR1 is MNHEY and CDR2 is SVGAGI. Here the CDR3 reads CASSLAPPKGAFF. CDR3 in DNA: TGTGCCAGCAGTTTGGCTCCTCCTAAAGGAGCTTTCTTT.

The chain links TRBV10-3 to TRBJ1-2, with D uncertain. The V end was cut by 5 bases, the J end by 4 bases, with 11 bases between. The CDR3 consists of 13 residues. Germline V gene sequence: CDR1 ENHRY, CDR2 SYGVKD. CDR3 sequence: CAISSLQIYGYTF. The CDR3 DNA reads as TGTGCCATCAGTAGTTTGCAGATCTATGGCTACACCTTC.

This clone was recorded a few times. The chain is built from TRBV29-1 and TRBJ2-1; D ambiguous. V was cut by 7 bases and J by 10 bases, with 17 bases left in between. Per germline, CDR1 SQVTM and CDR2 ANQGSEA. The CDR3 is 12 amino acids. The CDR3 bases are TGCAGCGGTGACTCCCGGGCGCGCGAGCAGTTCTTC. Its translation is CSGDSRAREQFF.

The chain employs TRBV10-2 and TRBJ2-3; TRBD1 might be the D (5 bases). The CDR3 length is 17 residues. V lost 8 bases, J lost 0 bases, and 21 bases lay in between. Looked up from germline, CDR1 is WSHSY and CDR2 is SAAADI. The CDR3 loop is CASQRGIGVDSTDTQYF. The CDR3 coding sequence is TGCGCCAGCCAAAGAGGTATAGGGGTGGATAGCACAGATACGCAGTATTTT.

The rearrangement uses TRBV5-1 and TRBJ1-1; 7 positions match TRBD1. The V and J ends lost 5 bases and 6 bases, in that order; junction bases with no gene match: 1. This CDR3 comprises 11 residues. The V gene's germline CDR1 is SGHRS and CDR2 YFSETQ. The CDR3 DNA reads as TGCGCCAGCAGGACAGGGTCTGAAGCTTTCTTT. It specifies CASRTGSEAFF.

The gene calls are TRBV5-6 and TRBJ2-5; D is unclear. The CDR3 loop spans 11 amino acids. Trimming cost V 2 bases and J 5 bases, with 4 bases left between them. CDR1 is SGHDT, CDR2 YYEEEE, per germline. CDR3 residues: CASSLLETQYF. The CDR3 bases are TGTGCCAGCAGCTTATTGGAGACCCAGTACTTC.

This clone has a handful of counts. The V call is TRBV28, the J call TRBJ1-5, with unresolved D. Germline CDR1 reads MDHEN; CDR2 reads SYDVKM. The CDR3 is made up of 13 amino acids. V lost 2 bases and J 6 bases, leaving 8 bases between the germline ends. CDR3 in amino acids: CASSLDVFQPQHF. DNA of the CDR3: TGTGCCAGCAGTTTAGACGTGTTTCAGCCCCAGCATTTT.

The chain couples TRBV9 to TRBJ2-1; D unclear. Germline CDR1 and CDR2: SGDLS and YYNGEE. The length of the CDR3 is 16 residues. Trimming stripped 0 bases from V and 0 bases from J, with 10 bases between. The CDR3 region is CASSVVWSVSYNEQFF. CDR3 DNA: TGTGCCAGCAGCGTAGTCTGGTCGGTCTCCTACAATGAGCAGTTCTTC.

This clone has only a few counts. This chain links TRBV7-2 with TRBJ2-7; D is unclear. Germline V gene sequence: CDR1 SGHTA, CDR2 FQGNSA. CDR3 length: 15 amino acids. V was shortened by 0 bases and J by 2 bases, with 11 bases between the two germline ends. The CDR3 reads CASSLANLAPYEQYF. The DNA for the CDR3 is TGTGCCAGCAGCTTAGCGAACCTCGCCCCCTACGAGCAGTACTTC.

J is TRBJ1-5 and V is TRBV30; 8 nucleotides agree with TRBD1. V trimming: 2 bases; J trimming: 4 bases; junction bases outside the gene matches: 4. CDR1 is GTSNPN, CDR2 SVGIG, per germline (reference sequence). This CDR3 contains 14 residues. CDR3 sequence: CAWSLGTGNQPQHF. CDR3 nucleotide sequence: TGTGCCTGGAGTCTCGGGACAGGAAATCAGCCCCAGCATTTT.

Only a few counts were recorded for this clone. The CDR3 region has the DNA TGTGCCAGCAGTGTGACTCGCTACGAGCAGTACTTC. It translates to CASSVTRYEQYF. This chain uses TRBV28 with TRBJ2-7, with D unresolved. V was shortened by 5 bases and J by 3 bases, with 8 bases between the two germline ends. This CDR3 spans 12 amino acids. Per the germline V gene, CDR1 is MDHEN and CDR2 is SYDVKM.

This chain connects TRBV9 to TRBJ1-2; unclear D gene. Germline lookup yields CDR1 SGDLS and CDR2 YYNGEE. This CDR3 spans 15 amino acids. Trimming removed 0 bases at V and 1 base at J, with 10 bases between. The CDR3 sequence: CASSVAPSINYGYTF. The CDR3 coding sequence is TGTGCCAGCAGCGTAGCCCCTTCTATTAACTATGGCTACACCTTC.

J is TRBJ2-1 and V is TRBV5-4, with a weak D call TRBD1 (5 bases). Germline CDR1 SGHNT, CDR2 YYREEE (reference sequence). The CDR3 sequence is 15 residues long. Trimming stripped 0 bases from V and 0 bases from J, with 7 bases between. CDR3 nucleotides: TGTGCCAGCAGCTTGGATCAGGGCTCCTACAATGAGCAGTTCTTC. Its protein product is CASSLDQGSYNEQFF.

This clone was seen a few times. This rearrangement joins TRBV10-3 to TRBJ2-5; no firm D call. The germline V gene has CDR1 ENHRY and CDR2 SYGVKD. The V end was cut by 7 bases, the J end by 7 bases, with 19 bases between. The CDR3 consists of 14 residues. The CDR3 DNA sequence: TGTGCCATCACCGAAGGGCACACCCTAGGGACCCAGTACTTC. It translates to CAITEGHTLGTQYF.

The chain carries TRBV11-2 and TRBJ2-1; tentatively, D is TRBD1 or TRBD2 (6 bases each). Trimming took 4 bases from V and 0 from J, leaving 13 bases between them. The germline V gene has CDR1 SGHAT and CDR2 FQNNGV. CDR3 length: 16 residues. The CDR3 loop reads CASSSPRGRSYNEQFF. The DNA for the CDR3 is TGTGCCAGCAGCTCCCCTCGGGGGCGCTCCTACAATGAGCAGTTCTTC.

J is TRBJ2-6 and V is TRBV5-6, with D perhaps matching TRBD1 (5 bases). Germline-derived CDR1 and CDR2 are SGHDT and YYEEEE. The length of the CDR3 is 16 residues. V shed 2 bases and J shed 4 bases, with 13 bases lying between them. The CDR3 loop is CASSLGLRQGANVLTF. In DNA, the CDR3 is TGTGCCAGCAGCTTAGGTCTCCGACAGGGGGCCAACGTCCTGACTTTC.

The CDR3 DNA is TGTGCCAGCAGTTACTCCCGGGACAGCTCCTACGAGCAGTACTTC. Translating gives CASSYSRDSSYEQYF. This rearrangement joins TRBV6-5 to TRBJ2-7, with 7 bases aligning to TRBD1. The CDR3 sequence is 15 residues long. Germline CDR1 and CDR2: MNHEY and SVGAGI. V trimming: 0 bases; J trimming: 0 bases; junction bases outside the gene matches: 2.

This clone has just a few counts. Other DNA sequences from this sample encode an identical CDR3 as well. This chain links TRBV7-9 with TRBJ1-1; D is unclear. Germline CDR1 is SEHNR and CDR2 is FQNEAQ (reference sequence). With 5 bases removed from V and 4 bases from J, the gap between germline ends came to 2 bases. This CDR3 spans 10 amino acids. The CDR3 sequence: CASSSTEAFF. CDR3 bases: TGTGCCAGCAGCAGCACTGAAGCTTTCTTT.

This chain connects TRBV7-2 to TRBJ2-2; no definite D call. CDR1 and CDR2 (germline): SGHTA, FQGNSA. The CDR3 sequence is 14 residues long. Trimming took 6 bases from V and 1 from J, leaving 9 bases between them. The CDR3 nucleotides read TGTGCCAGCAGTTTGGCAGTGAACACCGGGGAGCTGTTTTTT. Translation: CASSLAVNTGELFF.

This clone was seen a few times. The chain uses TRBV29-1 and TRBJ2-7; weak D call: TRBD2 (6 bases). Germline CDR1 reads SQVTM; CDR2 reads ANQGSEA. The CDR3 sequence is 14 residues long. Trimming took off 7 bases at V and 3 bases at J, with 19 bases between the two ends. The DNA for the CDR3 is TGCAGCGCCTACGGGGGTCGCGGGAACTACGAGCAGTACTTC. Protein product: CSAYGGRGNYEQYF.

This chain joins TRBV20-1 and TRBJ2-3; D is undetermined. The CDR3 totals 11 residues. The germline V gene encodes CDR1 DFQATT and CDR2 SNEGSKA (reference sequence). The V end lost 4 bases, the J end lost 7 bases, and 9 bases lay between the germline ends. The DNA for the CDR3 is TGCAGTGCTACCCCCCTACATACGCAGTATTTT. Its translation: CSATPLHTQYF.

This chain joins TRBV28 and TRBJ2-3; 11 bases are shared with TRBD2. This CDR3 has 15 amino acids. The ends lost 7 bases at V and 5 bases at J; junction bases unmatched: 8. The germline V gene encodes CDR1 MDHEN and CDR2 SYDVKM. In nucleotides, the CDR3 is TGTGCCAGCAACACACCGGGACTAGCGGAAGATACGCAGTATTTT. Protein product: CASNTPGLAEDTQYF.

The rearrangement links TRBV2 to TRBJ1-1; no firm D call. This CDR3 has 12 residues. V lost 7 bases, J lost 4 bases, and 10 bases lay in between. Germline assignment: CDR1 SNHLY and CDR2 FYNNEI. The CDR3 DNA follows: TGTGCCAGCAATTGGGGTCTCACTGAAGCTTTCTTT. Translated: CASNWGLTEAFF.

This clone was seen a few times. In nucleotides, the CDR3 is TGTGCCAGCAGCTTAGATATGACTAGCGGCTACGAGCAGTACTTC. This encodes CASSLDMTSGYEQYF. The genes are TRBV11-3 and TRBJ2-7; 9 bases are shared with TRBD2. CDR1 is SGHNT and CDR2 is YENEEA in the germline V gene. Trimming cost V 0 bases and J 3 bases; bases outside gene matches: 3. This CDR3 has 15 amino acids. Looking up the rest from reference TRBV11-3 and TRBJ2-7 gives the full variable domain: EAGVVQSPRYKIIEKKQPVAFWCNPISGHNTLYWYLQNLGQGPELLIRYENEEAVDDSQLPKDRFSAERLKGVDSTLKIQPAELGDSAVYLCASSLDMTSGYEQYFGPGTRLTVT.

This clone appeared a few times. This rearrangement joins TRBV7-8 to TRBJ1-2; D is ambiguous. Germline loops: CDR1 SGHVS, CDR2 FQNEAQ. The CDR3 totals 14 residues. Trimming stripped 5 bases from V and 0 bases from J, with 10 bases between. CDR3 region: CASSGKSANYGYTF. CDR3 in DNA: TGTGCCAGCAGCGGGAAATCAGCTAACTATGGCTACACCTTC.

This clone was found a few times. The chain couples TRBV29-1 to TRBJ2-5; D is undetermined. Germline CDR1 SQVTM, CDR2 ANQGSEA. This CDR3 has 14 residues. Trimming removed 5 bases at V and 1 base at J, with 14 bases between. CDR3 nucleotide sequence: TGCAGCGTTTCTCTTACAGAGCTCCAAGAGACCCAGTACTTC. This translates into CSVSLTELQETQYF. Complete variable domain (other parts from reference TRBV29-1 and TRBJ2-5): SAVISQKPSRDICQRGTSLTIQCQVDSQVTMMFWYRQQPGQSLTLIATANQGSEATYESGFVIDKFPISRPNLTFSTLTVSNMSPEDSSIYLCSVSLTELQETQYFGPGTRLLVL.

This clone was detected only a few times. This chain uses TRBV28 with TRBJ1-1; D is undetermined. The length of the CDR3 is 12 residues. Trimming pared 7 bases from V and 0 bases from J, leaving 6 bases between. Germline-derived CDR1 and CDR2 are MDHEN and SYDVKM. CDR3 loop: CASTEMNTEAFF. The CDR3 nucleotides are TGTGCCAGCACGGAAATGAACACTGAAGCTTTCTTT.

This chain uses TRBV5-6 with TRBJ2-1, with a possible D match to TRBD2 (6 bases). Trimming removed 2 bases from V and 1 base from J, with 10 bases in between. Germline CDR1 SGHDT, CDR2 YYEEEE. The CDR3 sequence is 15 residues long. The CDR3 protein is CASSFPSGSYNEQFF. As DNA, the CDR3 is TGTGCCAGCAGCTTCCCGAGCGGGTCCTACAATGAGCAGTTCTTC.